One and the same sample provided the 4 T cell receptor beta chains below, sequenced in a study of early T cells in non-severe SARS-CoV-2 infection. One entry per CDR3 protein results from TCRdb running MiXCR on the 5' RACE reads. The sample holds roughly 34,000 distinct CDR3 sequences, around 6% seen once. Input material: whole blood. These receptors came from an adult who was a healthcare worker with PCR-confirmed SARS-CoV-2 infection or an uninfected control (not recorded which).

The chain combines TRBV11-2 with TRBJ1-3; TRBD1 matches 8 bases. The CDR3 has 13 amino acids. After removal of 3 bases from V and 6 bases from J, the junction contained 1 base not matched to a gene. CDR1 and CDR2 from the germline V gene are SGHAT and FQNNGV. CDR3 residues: CASSFQGANTIYF. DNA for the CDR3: TGTGCCAGCAGCTTCCAGGGGGCAAACACCATATATTTT.

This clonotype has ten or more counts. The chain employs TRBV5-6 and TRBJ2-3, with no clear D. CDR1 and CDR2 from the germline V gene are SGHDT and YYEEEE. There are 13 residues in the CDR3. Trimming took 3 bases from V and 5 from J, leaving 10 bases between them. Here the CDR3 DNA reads TGTGCCAGCAGCTACCGTTCGGAAGATACGCAGTATTTT. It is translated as CASSYRSEDTQYF. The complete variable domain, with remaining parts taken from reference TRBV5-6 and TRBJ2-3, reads DAGVTQSPTHLIKTRGQQVTLRCSPKSGHDTVSWYQQALGQGPQFIFQYYEEEERQRGNFPDRFSGHQFPNYSSELNVNALLLGDSALYLCASSYRSEDTQYFGPGTRLTVL.

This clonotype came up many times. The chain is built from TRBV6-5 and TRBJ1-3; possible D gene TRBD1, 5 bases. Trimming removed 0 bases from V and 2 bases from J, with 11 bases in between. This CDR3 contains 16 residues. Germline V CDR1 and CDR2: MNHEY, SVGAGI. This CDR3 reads CASSYSTGTAGNTIYF. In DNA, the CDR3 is TGTGCCAGCAGTTACTCCACCGGGACGGCTGGAAACACCATATATTTT.

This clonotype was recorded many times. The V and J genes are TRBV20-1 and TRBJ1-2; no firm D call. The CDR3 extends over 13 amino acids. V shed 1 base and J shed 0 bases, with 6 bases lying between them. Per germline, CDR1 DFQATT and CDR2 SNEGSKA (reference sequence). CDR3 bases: TGCAGTGCTAGAGCGTACGCTAACTATGGCTACACCTTC. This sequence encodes CSARAYANYGYTF.